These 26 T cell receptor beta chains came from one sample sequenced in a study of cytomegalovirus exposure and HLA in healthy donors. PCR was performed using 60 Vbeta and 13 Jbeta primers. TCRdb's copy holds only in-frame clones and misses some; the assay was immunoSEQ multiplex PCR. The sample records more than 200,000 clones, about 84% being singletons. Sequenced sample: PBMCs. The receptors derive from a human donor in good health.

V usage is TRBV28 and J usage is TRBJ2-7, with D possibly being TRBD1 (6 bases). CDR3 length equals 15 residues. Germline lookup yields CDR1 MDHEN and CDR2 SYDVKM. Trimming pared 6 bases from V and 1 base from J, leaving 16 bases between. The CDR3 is CASRNPGAASYEQYF. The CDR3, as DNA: TGTGCCAGCAGAAATCCAGGGGCAGCATCCTACGAGCAGTACTTC.

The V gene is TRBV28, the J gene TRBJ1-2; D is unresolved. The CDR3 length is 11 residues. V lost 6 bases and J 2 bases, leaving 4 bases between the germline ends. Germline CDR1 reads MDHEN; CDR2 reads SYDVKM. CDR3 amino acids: CASRANYGYTF. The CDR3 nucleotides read TGTGCCAGCAGAGCGAACTATGGCTACACCTTC.

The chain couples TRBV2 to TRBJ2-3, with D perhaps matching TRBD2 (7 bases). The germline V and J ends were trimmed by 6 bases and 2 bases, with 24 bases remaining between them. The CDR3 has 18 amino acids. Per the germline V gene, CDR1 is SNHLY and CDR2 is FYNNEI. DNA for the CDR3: TGTGCCAGCAGGTCCAGAGGGGGGGCCGTAGGGAACACAGATACGCAGTATTTT. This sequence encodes CASRSRGGAVGNTDTQYF.

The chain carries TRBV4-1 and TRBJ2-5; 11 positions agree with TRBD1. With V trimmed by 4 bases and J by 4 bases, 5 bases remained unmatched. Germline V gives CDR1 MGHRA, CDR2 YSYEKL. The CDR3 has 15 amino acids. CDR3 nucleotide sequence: TGCGCCAGCAGCCTAGGACAGGGGGCTGGAGAGACCCAGTACTTC. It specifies CASSLGQGAGETQYF.

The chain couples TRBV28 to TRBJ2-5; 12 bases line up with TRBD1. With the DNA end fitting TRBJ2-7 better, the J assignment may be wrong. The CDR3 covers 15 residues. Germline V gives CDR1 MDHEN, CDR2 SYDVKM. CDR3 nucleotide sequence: TGTGCCAGCAGTCCGGGACAGGGGGCATGGTACGAGCAGTACTTC. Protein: CASSPGQGAWYEQYF.

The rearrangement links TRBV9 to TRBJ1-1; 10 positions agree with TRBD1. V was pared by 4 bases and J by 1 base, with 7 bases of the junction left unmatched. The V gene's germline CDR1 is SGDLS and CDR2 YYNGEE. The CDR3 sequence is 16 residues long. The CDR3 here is CASSSLGTGANTEAFF. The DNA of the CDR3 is TGTGCCAGCAGCTCTCTTGGGACAGGGGCGAACACTGAAGCTTTCTTT.

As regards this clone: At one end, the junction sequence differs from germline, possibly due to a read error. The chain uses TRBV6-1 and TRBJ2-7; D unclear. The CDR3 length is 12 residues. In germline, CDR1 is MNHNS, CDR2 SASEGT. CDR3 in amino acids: CASFLPASSVSF. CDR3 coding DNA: TGTGCCAGCTTCCTCCCCGCGTCTTCGGTGTCCTTC.

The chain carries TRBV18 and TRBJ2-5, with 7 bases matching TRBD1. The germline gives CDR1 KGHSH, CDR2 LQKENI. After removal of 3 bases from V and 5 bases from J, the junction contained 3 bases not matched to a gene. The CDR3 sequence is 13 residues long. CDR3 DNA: TGTGCCAGCTCACCCGGACAGGTGGAGACCCAGTACTTC. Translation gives CASSPGQVETQYF.

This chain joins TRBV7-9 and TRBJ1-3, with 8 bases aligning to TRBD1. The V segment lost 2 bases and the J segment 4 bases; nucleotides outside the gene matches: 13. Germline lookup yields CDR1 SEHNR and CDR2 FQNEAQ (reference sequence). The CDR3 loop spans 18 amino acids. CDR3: CASSLPPGQAFSGNTIYF. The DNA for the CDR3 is TGTGCCAGCAGCTTACCCCCGGGACAGGCTTTTTCCGGAAACACCATATATTTT.

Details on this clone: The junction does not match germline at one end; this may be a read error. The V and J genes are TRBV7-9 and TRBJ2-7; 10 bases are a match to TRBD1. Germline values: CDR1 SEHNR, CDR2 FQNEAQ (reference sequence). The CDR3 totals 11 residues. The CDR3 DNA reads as TGTGCCAGCAGCCCCGGGACAGGGGAGAATTTC. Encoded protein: CASSPGTGENF. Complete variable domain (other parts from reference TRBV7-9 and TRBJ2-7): DTGVSQNPRHKITKRGQNVTFRCDPISEHNRLYWYRQTLGQGPEFLTYFQNEAQLEKSRLLSDRFSAERPKGSFSTLEIQRTEQGDSAMYLCASSPGTGENFGPGTRLTVT.

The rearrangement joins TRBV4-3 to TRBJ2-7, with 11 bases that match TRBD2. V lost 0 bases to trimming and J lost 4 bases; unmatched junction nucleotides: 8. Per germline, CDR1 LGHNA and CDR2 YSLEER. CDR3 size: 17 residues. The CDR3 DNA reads TGCGCCAGCAGCCAAGATTCCCCAGCTAGCGGGAGGTACGAGCAGTACTTC. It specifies CASSQDSPASGRYEQYF.

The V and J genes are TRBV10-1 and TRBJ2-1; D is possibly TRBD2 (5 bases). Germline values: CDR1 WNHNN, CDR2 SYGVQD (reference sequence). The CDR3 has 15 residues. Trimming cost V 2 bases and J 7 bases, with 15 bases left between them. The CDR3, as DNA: TGCGCCAGCAGTGAGGTGGACTCTACCTGGAATGAGCAGTTCTTC. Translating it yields CASSEVDSTWNEQFF.

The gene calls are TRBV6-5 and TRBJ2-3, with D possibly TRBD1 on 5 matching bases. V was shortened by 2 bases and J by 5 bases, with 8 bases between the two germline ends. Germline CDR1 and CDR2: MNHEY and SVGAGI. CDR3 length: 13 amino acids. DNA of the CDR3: TGTGCCAGCAGTTACCAGGGAAGAGATACGCAGTATTTT. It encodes CASSYQGRDTQYF.

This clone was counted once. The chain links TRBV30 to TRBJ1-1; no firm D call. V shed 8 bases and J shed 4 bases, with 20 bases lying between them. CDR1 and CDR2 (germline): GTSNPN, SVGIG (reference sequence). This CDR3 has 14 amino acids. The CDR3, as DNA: TGTGCCGGAATCGCCCGGGTACGCAGCACTGAAGCTTTCTTT. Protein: CAGIARVRSTEAFF.

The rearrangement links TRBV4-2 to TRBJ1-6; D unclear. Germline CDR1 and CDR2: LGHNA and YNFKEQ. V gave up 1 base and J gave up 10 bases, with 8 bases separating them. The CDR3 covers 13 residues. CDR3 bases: TGTGCCAGCAGCCAAGCTCAGAGGTCACCCCTCCACTTT. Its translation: CASSQAQRSPLHF.

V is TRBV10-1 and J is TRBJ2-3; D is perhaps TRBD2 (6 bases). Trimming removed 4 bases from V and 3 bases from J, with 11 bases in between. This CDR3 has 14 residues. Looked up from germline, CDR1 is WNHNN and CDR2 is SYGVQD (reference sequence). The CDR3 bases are TGCGCCAGCAGTGTTTACCGGGGGACAGATACGCAGTATTTT. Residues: CASSVYRGTDTQYF.

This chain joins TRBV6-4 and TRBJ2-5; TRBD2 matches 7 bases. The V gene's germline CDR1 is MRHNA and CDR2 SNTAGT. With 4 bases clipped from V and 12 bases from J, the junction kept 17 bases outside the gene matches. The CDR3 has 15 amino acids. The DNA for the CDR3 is TGTGCCAGCAGTGTTGGGGTCGGGAGGTTGGGCAATAAGTACTTC. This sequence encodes CASSVGVGRLGNKYF.

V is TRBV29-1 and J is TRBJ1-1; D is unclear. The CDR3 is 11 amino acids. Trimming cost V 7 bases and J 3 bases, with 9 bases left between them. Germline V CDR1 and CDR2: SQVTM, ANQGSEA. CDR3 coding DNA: TGCAGCGCTGGCCGGGACACTGAAGCTTTCTTT. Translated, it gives CSAGRDTEAFF. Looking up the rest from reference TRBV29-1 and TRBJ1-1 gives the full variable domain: SAVISQKPSRDICQRGTSLTIQCQVDSQVTMMFWYRQQPGQSLTLIATANQGSEATYESGFVIDKFPISRPNLTFSTLTVSNMSPEDSSIYLCSAGRDTEAFFGQGTRLTVV.

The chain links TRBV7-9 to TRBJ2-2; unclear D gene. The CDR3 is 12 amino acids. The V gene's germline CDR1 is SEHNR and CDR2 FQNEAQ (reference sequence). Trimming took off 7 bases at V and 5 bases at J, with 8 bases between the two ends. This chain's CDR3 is CASTRVTGELFF. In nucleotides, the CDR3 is TGTGCCAGCACCCGAGTTACCGGGGAGCTGTTTTTT.

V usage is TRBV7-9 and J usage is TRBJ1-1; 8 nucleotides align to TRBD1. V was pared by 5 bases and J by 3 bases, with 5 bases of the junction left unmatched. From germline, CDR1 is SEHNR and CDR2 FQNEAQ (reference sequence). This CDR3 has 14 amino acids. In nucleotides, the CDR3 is TGTGCCAGCAGCGTCACAGGGGGTTACACTGAAGCTTTCTTT. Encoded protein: CASSVTGGYTEAFF.

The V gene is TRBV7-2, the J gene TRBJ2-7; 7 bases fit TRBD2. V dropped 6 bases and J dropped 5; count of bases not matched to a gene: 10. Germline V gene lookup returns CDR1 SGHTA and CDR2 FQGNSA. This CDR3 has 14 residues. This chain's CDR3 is CASRSGNRTHEQYF. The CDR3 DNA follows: TGTGCCAGCAGGAGCGGGAACCGTACCCACGAGCAGTACTTC.

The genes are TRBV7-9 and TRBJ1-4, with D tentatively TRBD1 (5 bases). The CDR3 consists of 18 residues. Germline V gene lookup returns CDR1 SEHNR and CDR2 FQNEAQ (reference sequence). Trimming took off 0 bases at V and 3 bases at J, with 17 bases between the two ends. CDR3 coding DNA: TGTGCCAGCAGCTTAGCGCATTCAGGGTACGGGCCTAATGAAAAACTGTTTTTT. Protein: CASSLAHSGYGPNEKLFF.

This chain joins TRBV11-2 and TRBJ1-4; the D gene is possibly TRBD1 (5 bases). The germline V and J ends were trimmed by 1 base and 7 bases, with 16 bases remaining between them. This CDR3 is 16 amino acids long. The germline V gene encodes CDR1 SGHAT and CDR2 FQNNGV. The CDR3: CASSLGRGRKGEKLFF. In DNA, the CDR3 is TGTGCCAGCAGCTTAGGTCGGGGGAGGAAGGGTGAAAAACTGTTTTTT.

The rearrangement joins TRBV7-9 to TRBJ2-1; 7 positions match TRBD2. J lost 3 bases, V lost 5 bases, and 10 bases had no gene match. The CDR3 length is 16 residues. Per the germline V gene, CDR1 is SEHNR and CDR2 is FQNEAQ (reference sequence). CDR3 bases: TGTGCCAGCAGCCCTACCGGGACTACTAACTACAATGAGCAGTTCTTC. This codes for CASSPTGTTNYNEQFF.

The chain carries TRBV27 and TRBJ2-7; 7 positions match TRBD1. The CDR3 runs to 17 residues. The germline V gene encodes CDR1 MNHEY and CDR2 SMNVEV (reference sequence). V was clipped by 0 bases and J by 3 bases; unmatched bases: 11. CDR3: CASSLSLMTGIGYEQYF. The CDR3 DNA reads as TGTGCCAGCAGTTTATCCCTCATGACAGGGATCGGCTACGAGCAGTACTTC.

The CDR3 DNA is TGCGCCAGCAGCTTGGGACAGACCTCTGGGGCCAACGTCCTGACTTTC. Translation gives CASSLGQTSGANVLTF. The rearrangement links TRBV5-1 to TRBJ2-6; tentatively, D is TRBD1 (5 bases). Germline lookup yields CDR1 SGHRS and CDR2 YFSETQ. V lost 0 bases, J lost 0 bases, and 7 bases lay in between. This CDR3 comprises 16 residues.